This entry concerns a single TCR beta chain. Its antigen is as yet unknown. Additional DNA sequences in this sample encode the identical CDR3. This sample is part of a study of shared clonotypes between healthy human individuals. Findings and caveats of the study: Naive subsets tended to show greater estimated richness than memory subsets. Around 5.3% of naive CD4 clonotypes were shared across a few donors.

Deep-level running was used for the assay. Profiled with immunoSEQ multiplex PCR; TCRdb holds only in-frame clones, not every one. The sample includes approximately 2.4 million clones, 90% to 97% seen only once; the top ten take around 0.13%. Germline assignment: CDR1 MDHEN and CDR2 SYDVKM. Trimming at V came to 4 bases and at J to 4 bases, leaving 8 bases not matched to a gene. The CDR3 length is 15 residues. This TCR was sampled from a man in his late teens or twenties in good health. This chain links TRBV28 with TRBJ2-7, with 9 bases that match TRBD1. The sequenced sample consisted of naive CD4+ T cells sorted from blood. Subset in this sample: CD45RA+ positively selected. CDR3 DNA: TGTGCCAGCAGTTCCACCGGGACAGGGTTTTACGAGCAGTACTTC. Translating it yields CASSSTGTGFYEQYF.